A single sample gave rise to the 18 T cell receptor beta chains below, sequenced in a study of T cells in Graves' hyperthyroidism and ophthalmopathy. Using RNA transcripts as the source, TCR beta CDR3 regions were amplified. The TCR CDR3 was amplified in a first-round RT-PCR using the HTBI primer set. A single record per CDR3 protein comes from TCRdb applying MiXCR to the multiplex PCR reads. The sample has about 350,000 distinct CDR3 sequences, 15% to 20% seen once. The sequenced sample was blood. These receptors were obtained from a woman aged 40 to 50 with Graves' ophthalmopathy.

This clonotype turned up a few times. This may come from a read error, since a much larger clone is one base off. The chain uses TRBV15 and TRBJ2-4; weak D call: TRBD1 (5 bases). The ends were cut back, 5 bases at V and 5 bases at J, with 13 bases in the middle. CDR3 length equals 14 residues. CDR1 LNHNV and CDR2 YYDKDF come from the germline V gene (reference sequence). CDR3 region: CATSCPGHENIQYF. As DNA, the CDR3 is TGTGCCACCAGCTGTCCAGGACACGAAAACATTCAGTACTTC. The whole variable domain, remainder taken from reference TRBV15 and TRBJ2-4, is DAMVIQNPRYQVTQFGKPVTLSCSQTLNHNVMYWYQQKSSQAPKLLFHYYDKDFNNEADTPDNFQSRRPNTSFCFLDIRSPGLGDTAMYLCATSCPGHENIQYFGAGTRLSVL.

This clonotype was counted ten times or more. The chain couples TRBV27 to TRBJ2-6; either TRBD1 or TRBD2 may supply D (7 bases each). Germline-derived CDR1 and CDR2 are MNHEY and SMNVEV (reference sequence). Trimming shortened V by 6 bases and J by 0 bases, and 18 bases separated the two germline ends. This CDR3 is 18 amino acids long. The CDR3 nucleotides read TGTGCCAGCAGCTATTCGGCCAGGGGGGGCTCTGGGGCCAACGTCCTGACTTTC. It codes for CASSYSARGGSGANVLTF.

This clonotype was seen at least ten times. The chain uses TRBV13 and TRBJ1-1; no reliable D call. Looked up from germline, CDR1 is PRHDT and CDR2 is FYEKMQ (reference sequence). V shed 5 bases and J shed 1 base, with 8 bases lying between them. The CDR3 has 13 amino acids. The DNA of the CDR3 is TGTGCCAGCAGCCAAAACACGAACACTGAAGCTTTCTTT. Amino acids: CASSQNTNTEAFF.

This clonotype was detected ten times or more. The CDR3 bases are TGCAGTGCTAGAGATCGGAGGGGAGTAGGGGCCAAAAACATTCAGTACTTC. This codes for CSARDRRGVGAKNIQYF. The chain has TRBV20-1 and TRBJ2-4, with D possibly being TRBD2 (6 bases). Per germline, CDR1 DFQATT and CDR2 SNEGSKA (reference sequence). This CDR3 has 17 amino acids. Trimming pared 0 bases from V and 1 base from J, leaving 16 bases between.

This clonotype was seen ten or more times. This chain joins TRBV19 and TRBJ1-5; TRBD1 is a possible D gene (5 bases). The CDR3 has 11 amino acids. The germline V gene encodes CDR1 LNHDA and CDR2 SQIVND (reference sequence). V dropped 5 bases and J dropped 11 bases, with 10 bases sitting between them. The CDR3 reads CASSPQGAQHF. The CDR3 region has the DNA TGTGCCAGTAGTCCGCAAGGGGCCCAGCATTTT.

The rearrangement links TRBV28 to TRBJ2-7, with TRBD1 matching over 8 bases. This CDR3 contains 15 residues. The trim removed 5 bases at V and 5 bases at J, leaving 11 bases unmatched. CDR1 and CDR2 from the germline V gene are MDHEN and SYDVKM. The CDR3 nucleotides read TGTGCCAGCAGTGTCTCCGGACAGGGAAGGGACGAGCAGTACTTC. Translating gives CASSVSGQGRDEQYF.

This clonotype was found many times. The gene calls are TRBV19 and TRBJ2-2; 14 bases are shared with TRBD2. Germline V lookup: CDR1 LNHDA, CDR2 SQIVND (reference sequence). The junction had 9 bases not matched to a gene; V was cut back by 6 bases and J by 3 bases. The CDR3 has 18 amino acids. The CDR3 sequence is CASRKGLAGDGYTGELFF. CDR3 bases: TGTGCCAGTAGAAAGGGACTAGCGGGAGATGGCTACACCGGGGAGCTGTTTTTT.

The sample holds many counts of this clonotype. The chain carries TRBV27 and TRBJ2-2, with TRBD2 matching over 11 bases. The J segment lost 7 bases and the V segment lost 6 bases, leaving 16 bases of the junction unmatched. This CDR3 is built from 18 residues. The germline V gene has CDR1 MNHEY and CDR2 SMNVEV (reference sequence). CDR3 sequence: CASSPTGLAGGWLGELFF. The CDR3 nucleotides are TGTGCCAGCAGCCCCACCGGACTAGCGGGTGGGTGGCTCGGGGAGCTGTTTTTT.

The chain joins TRBV12-3 or TRBV12-4 to TRBJ2-7; 8 bases fit TRBD2. Germline trimming cut 8 bases from V and 7 bases from J; bases unmatched to any gene: 16. The CDR3 covers 15 residues. The CDR3: CASRPLGGRSGEQYF. Here the CDR3 DNA reads TGTGCCAGCCGTCCGCTCGGCGGGAGGTCGGGGGAGCAGTACTTC.

This clonotype was counted at least ten times. The chain has TRBV20-1 and TRBJ1-2; D is uncertain. CDR3 length equals 12 residues. V lost 6 bases and J lost 6, with 14 bases in between. The germline CDR1 and CDR2 sequences are DFQATT and SNEGSKA (reference sequence). In nucleotides, the CDR3 is TGCAGTGCCCCCCTACTTCGGAATGGCTACACCTTC. Protein: CSAPLLRNGYTF.

This clonotype was found many times. The J gene is TRBJ2-7, the V gene TRBV12-3 or TRBV12-4; possible D gene TRBD1, 5 bases. V lost 2 bases and J lost 0, with 14 bases in between. The CDR3 runs to 16 residues. CDR3 amino acids: CASSLRQGSSSYEQYF. CDR3 DNA: TGTGCCAGCAGTTTAAGGCAGGGAAGCAGCTCCTACGAGCAGTACTTC.

This clonotype was detected many times. The chain combines TRBV20-1 with TRBJ1-2; 11 positions agree with TRBD1. CDR1 DFQATT and CDR2 SNEGSKA come from the germline V gene (reference sequence). The V and J ends lost 3 bases and 6 bases, in that order; junction bases with no gene match: 6. CDR3 size: 14 residues. The CDR3 DNA follows: TGCAGTGCTAGCCTCCGGGACAGGGGGAATGGCTACACCTTC. It translates to CSASLRDRGNGYTF.

This clonotype was recorded at least ten times. The genes are TRBV6-5 and TRBJ2-7, with 10 positions matching TRBD2. Germline CDR1 MNHEY, CDR2 SVGAGI. This CDR3 is built from 15 residues. Trimming at V came to 2 bases and at J to 1 base, leaving 2 bases not matched to a gene. CDR3 bases: TGTGCCAGCAGTTACGGGACTAGCGCTTCCTACGAGCAGTACTTC. Protein product: CASSYGTSASYEQYF.

This clonotype was seen many times. The V call is TRBV3-1, the J call TRBJ2-5, with D maybe TRBD2 (6 bases). The germline V gene encodes CDR1 LGHDT and CDR2 YNNKEL (reference sequence). The V and J ends lost 3 bases and 5 bases respectively, with 16 bases between them. The CDR3 runs to 15 residues. DNA for the CDR3: TGTGCCAGCAGCCACCCCCGCGGGGAACGGGAGACCCAGTACTTC. Protein: CASSHPRGERETQYF.

The sample holds a few counts of this clonotype. The V gene is TRBV4-1, the J gene TRBJ2-2, with 8 nucleotides matching TRBD2. The CDR3 extends over 13 amino acids. Trimming at V came to 0 bases and at J to 13 bases, leaving 4 bases not matched to a gene. Germline CDR1 MGHRA, CDR2 YSYEKL. The CDR3 bases are TGCGCCAGCAGCCAAGAGGGGACTAGGGGGCTGTTTTTT. Amino acids: CASSQEGTRGLFF.

This clonotype has a count of ten or more. The gene calls are TRBV12-3 or TRBV12-4 and TRBJ1-3; D might be TRBD1 (6 bases). V was shortened by 7 bases and J by 9 bases, with 19 bases between the two germline ends. CDR3 length: 14 amino acids. CDR3 bases: TGTGCCAGCAAAGGAGGGCAGGGGACCATCACCATATATTTT. Translating gives CASKGGQGTITIYF.

Ten or more counts support this clonotype. This chain uses TRBV12-3 or TRBV12-4 with TRBJ1-5; D ambiguous. V was pared by 6 bases and J by 3 bases, with 9 bases between. This CDR3 region has 13 residues. The CDR3 sequence is CASSRRYNQPQHF. In nucleotides, the CDR3 is TGTGCCAGCAGCAGACGGTACAATCAGCCCCAGCATTTT.

This clonotype has a count of ten or more. The V gene is TRBV6-5, the J gene TRBJ2-2; possible D gene TRBD1, 6 bases. The length of the CDR3 is 14 residues. Germline V lookup: CDR1 MNHEY, CDR2 SVGAGI. V gave up 6 bases and J gave up 14 bases, with 22 bases separating them. Written as DNA, the CDR3 is TGTGCCAGCAGGTCCCAGGGGCTAGGGGATGGTCTGTTTTTT. Translated, it gives CASRSQGLGDGLFF.